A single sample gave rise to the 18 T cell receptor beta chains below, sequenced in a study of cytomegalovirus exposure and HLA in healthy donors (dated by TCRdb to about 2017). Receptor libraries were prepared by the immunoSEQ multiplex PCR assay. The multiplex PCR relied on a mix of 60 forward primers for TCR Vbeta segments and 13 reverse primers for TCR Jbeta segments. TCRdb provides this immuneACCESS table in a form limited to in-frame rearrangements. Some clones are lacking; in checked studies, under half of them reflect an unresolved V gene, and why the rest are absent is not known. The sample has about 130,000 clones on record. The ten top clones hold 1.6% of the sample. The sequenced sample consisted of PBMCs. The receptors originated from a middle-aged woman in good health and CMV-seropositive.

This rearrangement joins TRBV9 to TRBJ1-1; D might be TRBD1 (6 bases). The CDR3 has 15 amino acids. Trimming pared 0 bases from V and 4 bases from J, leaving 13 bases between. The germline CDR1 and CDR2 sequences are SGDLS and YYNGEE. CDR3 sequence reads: CASSVVGGGGTEAFF. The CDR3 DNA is TGTGCCAGCAGCGTAGTTGGGGGAGGGGGCACTGAAGCTTTCTTT.

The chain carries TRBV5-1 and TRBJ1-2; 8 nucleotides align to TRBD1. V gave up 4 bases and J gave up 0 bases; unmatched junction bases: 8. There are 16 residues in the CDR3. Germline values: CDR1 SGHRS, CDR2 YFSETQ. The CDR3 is CASSPDRARTNYGYTF. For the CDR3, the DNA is TGCGCCAGCAGCCCGGACAGGGCTAGAACTAACTATGGCTACACCTTC.

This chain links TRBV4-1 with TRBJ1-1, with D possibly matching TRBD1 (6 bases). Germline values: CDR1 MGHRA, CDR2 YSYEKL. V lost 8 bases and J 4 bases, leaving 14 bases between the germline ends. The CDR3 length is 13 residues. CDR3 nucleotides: TGCGCCAGCCAAAGGACAGTCATCACTGAAGCTTTCTTT. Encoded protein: CASQRTVITEAFF.

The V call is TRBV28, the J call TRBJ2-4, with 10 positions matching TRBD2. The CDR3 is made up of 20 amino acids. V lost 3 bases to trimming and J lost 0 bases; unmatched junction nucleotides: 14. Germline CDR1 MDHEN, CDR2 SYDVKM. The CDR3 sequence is CASSLGLVSGRGSAKNIQYF. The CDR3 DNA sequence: TGTGCCAGCAGTTTGGGCCTTGTGAGCGGGAGGGGTTCAGCCAAAAACATTCAGTACTTC.

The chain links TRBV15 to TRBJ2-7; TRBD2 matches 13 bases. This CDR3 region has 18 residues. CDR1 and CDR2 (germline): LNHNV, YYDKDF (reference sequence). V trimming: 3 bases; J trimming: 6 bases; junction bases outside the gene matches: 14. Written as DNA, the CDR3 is TGTGCCACCAGCAGGAGCGGGACTAGCGGGATAACCATGGCCGAGCAGTACTTC. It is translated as CATSRSGTSGITMAEQYF.

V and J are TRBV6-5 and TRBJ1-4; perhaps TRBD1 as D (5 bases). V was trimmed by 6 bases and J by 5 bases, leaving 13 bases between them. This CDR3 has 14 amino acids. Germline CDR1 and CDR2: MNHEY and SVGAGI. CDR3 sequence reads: CASSRGHGNEKLFF. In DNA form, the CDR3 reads TGTGCCAGCAGCCGCGGACACGGAAATGAAAAACTGTTTTTT.

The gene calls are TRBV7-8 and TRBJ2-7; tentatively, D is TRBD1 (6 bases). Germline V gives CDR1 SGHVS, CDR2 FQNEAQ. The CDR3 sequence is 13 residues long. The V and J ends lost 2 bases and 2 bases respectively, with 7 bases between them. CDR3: CASSLQGTYEQYF. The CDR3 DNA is TGTGCCAGCAGCTTACAGGGGACCTACGAGCAGTACTTC.

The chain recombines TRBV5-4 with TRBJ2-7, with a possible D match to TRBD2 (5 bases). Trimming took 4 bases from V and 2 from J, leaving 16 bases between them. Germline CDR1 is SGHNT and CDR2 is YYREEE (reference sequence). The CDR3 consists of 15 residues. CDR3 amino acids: CASSPTVGSTYEQYF. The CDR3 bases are TGTGCCAGCAGCCCCACCGTAGGGAGCACCTACGAGCAGTACTTC.

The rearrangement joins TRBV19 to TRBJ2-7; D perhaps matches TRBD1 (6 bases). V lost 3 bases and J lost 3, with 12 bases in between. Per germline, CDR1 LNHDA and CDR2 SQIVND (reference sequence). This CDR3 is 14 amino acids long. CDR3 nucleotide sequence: TGTGCCAGTAGTATCGGACAGTCCGACTACGAGCAGTACTTC. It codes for CASSIGQSDYEQYF.

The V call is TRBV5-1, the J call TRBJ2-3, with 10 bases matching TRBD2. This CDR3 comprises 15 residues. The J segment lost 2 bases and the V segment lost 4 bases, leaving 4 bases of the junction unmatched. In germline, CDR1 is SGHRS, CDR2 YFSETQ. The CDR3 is CASSILAGATDTQYF. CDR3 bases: TGCGCCAGCAGCATTCTAGCGGGGGCCACAGATACGCAGTATTTT. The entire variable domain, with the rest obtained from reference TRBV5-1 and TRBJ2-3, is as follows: KAGVTQTPRYLIKTRGQQVTLSCSPISGHRSVSWYQQTPGQGLQFLFEYFSETQRNKGNFPGRFSGRQFSNSRSEMNVSTLELGDSALYLCASSILAGATDTQYFGPGTRLTVL.

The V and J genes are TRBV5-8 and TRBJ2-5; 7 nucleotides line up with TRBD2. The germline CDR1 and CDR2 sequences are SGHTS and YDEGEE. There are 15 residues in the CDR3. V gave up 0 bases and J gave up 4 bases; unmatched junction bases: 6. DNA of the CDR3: TGTGCCAGCAGCTTGGCAGGGAGGGCGGGAGAGACCCAGTACTTC. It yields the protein CASSLAGRAGETQYF.

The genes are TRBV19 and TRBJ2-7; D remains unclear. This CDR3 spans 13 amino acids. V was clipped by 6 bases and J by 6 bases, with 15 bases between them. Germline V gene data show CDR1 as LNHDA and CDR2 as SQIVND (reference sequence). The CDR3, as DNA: TGTGCCAGTAGGCAGAAGGCTACGGGCGAGCAGTACTTC. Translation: CASRQKATGEQYF. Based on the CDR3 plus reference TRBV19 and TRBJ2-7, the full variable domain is DGGITQSPKYLFRKEGQNVTLSCEQNLNHDAMYWYRQDPGQGLRLIYYSQIVNDFQKGDIAEGYSVSREKKESFPLTVTSAQKNPTAFYLCASRQKATGEQYFGPGTRLTVT.

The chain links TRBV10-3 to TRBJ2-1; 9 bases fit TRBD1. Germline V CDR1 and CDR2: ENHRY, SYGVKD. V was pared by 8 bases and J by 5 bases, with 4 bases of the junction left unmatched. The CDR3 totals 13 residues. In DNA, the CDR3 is TGTGCCATCCGGGGACAGGGAAACAATGAGCAGTTCTTC. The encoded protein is CAIRGQGNNEQFF.

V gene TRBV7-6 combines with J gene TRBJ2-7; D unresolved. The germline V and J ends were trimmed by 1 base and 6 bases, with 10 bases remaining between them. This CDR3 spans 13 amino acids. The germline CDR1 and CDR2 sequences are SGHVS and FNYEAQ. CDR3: CASSLDVSREQYF. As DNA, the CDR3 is TGTGCCAGCAGCTTAGACGTTAGCCGCGAGCAGTACTTC.

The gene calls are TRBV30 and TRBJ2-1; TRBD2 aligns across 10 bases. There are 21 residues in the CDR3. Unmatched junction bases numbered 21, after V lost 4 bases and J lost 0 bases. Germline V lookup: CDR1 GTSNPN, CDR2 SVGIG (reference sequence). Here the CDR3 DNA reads TGTGCCTGGACAAAGCGGGAGGGACGTTGGGTAGGGCCCAGCTCCTACAATGAGCAGTTCTTC. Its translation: CAWTKREGRWVGPSSYNEQFF.

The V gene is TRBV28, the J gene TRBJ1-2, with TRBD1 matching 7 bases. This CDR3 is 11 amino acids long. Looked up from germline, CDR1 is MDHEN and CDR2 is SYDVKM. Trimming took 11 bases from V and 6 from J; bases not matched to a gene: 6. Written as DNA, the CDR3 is TGTGCCGTGACAGGGCTGGATGGCTACACCTTC. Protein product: CAVTGLDGYTF.

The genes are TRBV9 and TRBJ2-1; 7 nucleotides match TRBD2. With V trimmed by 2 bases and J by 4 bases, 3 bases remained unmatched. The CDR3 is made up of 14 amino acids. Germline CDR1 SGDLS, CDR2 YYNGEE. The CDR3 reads CASSVGLPYNEQFF. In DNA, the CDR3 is TGTGCCAGCAGCGTGGGACTACCATACAATGAGCAGTTCTTC.

The CDR3 region has the DNA TGTGCCAGCAGCCACATGACAGGGGGCTACACTGAAGCTTTCTTT. It translates to CASSHMTGGYTEAFF. V is TRBV7-2 and J is TRBJ1-1, with TRBD1 matching over 10 bases. Germline CDR1 and CDR2: SGHTA and FQGNSA. The CDR3 is 15 amino acids. V lost 5 bases, J lost 3 bases, and 6 bases stayed unmatched.